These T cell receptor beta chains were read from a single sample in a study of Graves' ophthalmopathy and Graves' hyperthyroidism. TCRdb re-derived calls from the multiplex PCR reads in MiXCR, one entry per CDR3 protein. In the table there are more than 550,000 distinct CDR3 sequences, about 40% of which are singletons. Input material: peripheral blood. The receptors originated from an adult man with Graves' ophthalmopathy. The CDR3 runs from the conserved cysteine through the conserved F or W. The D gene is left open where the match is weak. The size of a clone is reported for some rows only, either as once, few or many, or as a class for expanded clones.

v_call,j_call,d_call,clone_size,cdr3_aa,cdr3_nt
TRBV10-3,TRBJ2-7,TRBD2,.,CASTEGGGSYEQYF,TGTGCCAGCACCGAAGGCGGGGGCTCCTACGAGCAGTACTTC
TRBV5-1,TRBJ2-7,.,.,CASSTGTSYYEQYF,TGCGCCAGCAGCACCGGGACGAGTTACTACGAGCAGTACTTC
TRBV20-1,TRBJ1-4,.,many,CSARDGGEKLFF,TGCAGTGCTAGAGATGGGGGAGAAAAACTGTTTTTT
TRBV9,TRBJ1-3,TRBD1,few,CASSGSTGVGNTIYF,TGTGCCAGCAGCGGATCCACAGGGGTTGGAAACACCATATATTTT
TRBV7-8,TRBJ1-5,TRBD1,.,CASSPVTGGLWQPQHF,TGTGCCAGCAGCCCCGTGACAGGGGGGCTATGGCAGCCCCAGCATTTT
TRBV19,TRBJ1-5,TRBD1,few,CASYRGGQPQHF,TGTGCCAGTTACAGGGGTGGGCAGCCCCAGCATTTT
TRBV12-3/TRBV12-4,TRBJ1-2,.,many,CASSWDRQNYGYTF,TGTGCCAGCAGTTGGGACCGACAAAACTATGGCTACACCTTC
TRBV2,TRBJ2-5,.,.,CASRPSWGETQYF,TGTGCCAGCAGACCATCATGGGGAGAGACCCAGTACTTC
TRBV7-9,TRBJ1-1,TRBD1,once,CASSLEGAGDTEAFF,TGTGCCAGCAGCTTAGAGGGGGCAGGCGACACTGAAGCTTTCTTT
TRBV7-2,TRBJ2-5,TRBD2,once,CASSAVAGGRQETQYF,TGTGCCAGCAGTGCGGTTGCGGGGGGGCGGCAAGAGACCCAGTACTTC
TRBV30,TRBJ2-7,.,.,CAWNHPGHNTYEQYF,TGTGCCTGGAATCACCCGGGACACAACACCTACGAGCAGTACTTC
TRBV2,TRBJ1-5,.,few,CASSQSDQPQHF,TGTGCCAGCAGCCAAAGTGATCAGCCCCAGCATTTT
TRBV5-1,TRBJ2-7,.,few,CASSFAPPYEQYF,TGCGCCAGCAGCTTCGCTCCTCCCTACGAGCAGTACTTC
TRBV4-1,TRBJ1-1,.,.,CASSPQEEGTEAFF,TGCGCCAGCAGCCCCCAAGAGGAGGGGACTGAAGCTTTCTTT
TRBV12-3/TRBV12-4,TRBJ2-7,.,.,CASSLRQGKYEQYF,TGTGCCAGCAGTTTAAGGCAGGGAAAGTACGAGCAGTACTTC
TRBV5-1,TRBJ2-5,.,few,CASRVSQETQYF,TGCGCCAGCAGGGTGTCCCAAGAGACCCAGTACTTC
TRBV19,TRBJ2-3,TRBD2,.,CASSIIYSGTIATDTQYF,TGTGCCAGTAGTATAATTTATAGCGGGACTATCGCCACAGATACGCAGTATTTT
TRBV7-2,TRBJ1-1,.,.,CASSFAQINTEAFF,TGTGCCAGCAGCTTCGCACAGATTAACACTGAAGCTTTCTTT
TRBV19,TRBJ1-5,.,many,CASSGTPSGGNQPQHF,TGTGCCAGCTCGGGGACACCCTCAGGGGGCAATCAGCCCCAGCATTTT
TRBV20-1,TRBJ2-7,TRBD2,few,CSARGTSRYYEQYF,TGCAGTGCTAGGGGGACTAGCAGATACTACGAGCAGTACTTC
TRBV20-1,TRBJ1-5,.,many,CSARSSRTDSNQPQHF,TGCAGTGCTAGGTCGAGTAGGACAGATAGCAATCAGCCCCAGCATTTT
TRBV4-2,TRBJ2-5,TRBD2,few,CASSQVSGGIQETQYF,TGTGCCAGCAGCCAAGTGTCGGGGGGGATCCAAGAGACCCAGTACTTC
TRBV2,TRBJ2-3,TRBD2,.,CASSTGLATDTQYF,TGTGCCAGCAGCACGGGACTAGCGACAGATACGCAGTATTTT
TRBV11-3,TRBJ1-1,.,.,CASSPLRGRAFF,TGTGCCAGCAGTCCCCTACGGGGGAGAGCTTTCTTT
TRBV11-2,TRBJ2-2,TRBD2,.,CASSLGVPGLPIRELFF,TGTGCCAGCAGCTTAGGGGTCCCGGGACTACCTATCCGGGAGCTGTTTTTT
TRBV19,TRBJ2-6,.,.,CASSMRGYPGANVLTF,TGTGCCAGTAGTATGAGGGGATACCCTGGGGCCAACGTCCTGACTTTC
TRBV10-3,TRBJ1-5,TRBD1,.,CAISRRGQDLGQPQHF,TGTGCCATCAGCCGGAGGGGACAGGACCTCGGTCAGCCCCAGCATTTT
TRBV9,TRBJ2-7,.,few,CASSVGGGSTSYEQYF,TGTGCCAGCAGCGTAGGGGGTGGTAGCACCTCCTACGAGCAGTACTTC
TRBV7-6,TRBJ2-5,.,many,CASSLVQNWEETQYF,TGTGCCAGCAGCTTGGTACAGAATTGGGAAGAGACCCAGTACTTC
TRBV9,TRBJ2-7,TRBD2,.,CASSPRDYYEQYF,TGTGCCAGCAGCCCCCGGGACTACTACGAGCAGTACTTC
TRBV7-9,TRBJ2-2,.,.,CASSDGGYTGGLFF,TGTGCCAGCAGCGACGGTGGATACACCGGGGGGCTGTTTTTT
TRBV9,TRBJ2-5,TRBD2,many,CASSAGTSGQETQYF,TGTGCCAGCAGCGCAGGGACTAGCGGACAAGAGACCCAGTACTTC
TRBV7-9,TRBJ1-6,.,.,CASSPRGHPPHHF,TGTGCCAGCAGTCCCCGGGGACACCCTCCCCACCACTTT
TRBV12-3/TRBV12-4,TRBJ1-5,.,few,CASSLGGGFQSNQPQHF,TGTGCCAGCAGTTTAGGCGGGGGATTCCAGAGCAATCAGCCCCAGCATTTT
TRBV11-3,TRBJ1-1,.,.,CASSQGWWGSAEAFF,TGTGCCAGCAGCCAGGGATGGTGGGGCAGCGCTGAAGCTTTCTTT
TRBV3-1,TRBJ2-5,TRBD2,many,CASSWGLADQETQYF,TGTGCCAGCAGCTGGGGACTAGCGGATCAAGAGACCCAGTACTTC
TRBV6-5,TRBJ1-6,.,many,CASSYGQGRSYNSPLHF,TGTGCCAGCAGTTACGGCCAGGGGAGATCCTATAATTCACCCCTCCACTTT
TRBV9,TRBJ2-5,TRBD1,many,CASSGGTDVQETQYF,TGTGCCAGCAGCGGAGGGACAGATGTACAAGAGACCCAGTACTTC
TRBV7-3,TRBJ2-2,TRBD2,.,CASSQSGLAGGPTGELFF,TGCGCCAGCAGCCAATCGGGACTAGCGGGAGGTCCTACCGGGGAGCTGTTTTTT
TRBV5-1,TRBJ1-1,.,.,CASSHLDKRNTEAFF,TGCGCCAGCAGCCACCTGGATAAGCGGAACACTGAAGCTTTCTTT
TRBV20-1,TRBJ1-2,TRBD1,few,CSARDRDSENYGYTF,TGCAGTGCTAGAGACCGGGACAGTGAAAACTATGGCTACACCTTC
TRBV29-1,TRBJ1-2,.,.,CSAREGPNYGYTF,TGCAGTGCTCGGGAGGGACCGAACTATGGCTACACCTTC
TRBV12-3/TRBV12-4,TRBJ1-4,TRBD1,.,CASRLGQGGKLFF,TGTGCCAGCAGACTCGGACAGGGAGGAAAACTGTTTTTT
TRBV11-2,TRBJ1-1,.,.,CASSHPVMGNTEAFF,TGTGCCAGCAGCCACCCGGTGATGGGGAACACTGAAGCTTTCTTT
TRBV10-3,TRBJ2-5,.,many,CAISLGEPETQYF,TGTGCCATCAGTTTAGGGGAACCAGAGACCCAGTACTTC
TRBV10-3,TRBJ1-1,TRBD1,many,CASSDDRGRGTEAFF,TGTGCCAGCAGTGACGACAGGGGGCGGGGGACTGAAGCTTTCTTT
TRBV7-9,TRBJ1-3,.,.,CASSSPGPVGNTIYF,TGTGCCAGCAGCTCCCCAGGGCCCGTTGGAAACACCATATATTTT
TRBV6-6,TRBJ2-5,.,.,CASSYKGGETQYF,TGTGCCAGCAGTTACAAGGGAGGCGAGACCCAGTACTTC